This T cell receptor beta chain was obtained from a study of shared clonotypes between healthy human individuals. On this clone itself: Other DNA sequences in the sample encode the same CDR3.

This CDR3 contains 15 residues. Germline loops: CDR1 SGHRS, CDR2 YFSETQ. Trimming left V 3 bases short and J 3 bases short, with 12 bases between. Each PCR replicate from the sorted subsets contained around 0.2 ug DNA, which is some 30,000 T cell genomes. TCRdb keeps only in-frame clones here, not all; method: immunoSEQ multiplex PCR. Here the sample spans 2.5 million or so clones, approximately 90% being singletons. Input material: naive CD4+ T cells sorted from blood. Subset defined: CD45RA+ positively selected. V usage is TRBV5-1 and J usage is TRBJ2-2, with D possibly TRBD1 on 7 matching bases. The receptor's source is a man between 18 and 35 years old in good health. The CDR3 spells CASSWGDRDTGELFF. CDR3 nucleotides: TGCGCCAGCAGCTGGGGGGACAGAGACACCGGGGAGCTGTTTTTT.